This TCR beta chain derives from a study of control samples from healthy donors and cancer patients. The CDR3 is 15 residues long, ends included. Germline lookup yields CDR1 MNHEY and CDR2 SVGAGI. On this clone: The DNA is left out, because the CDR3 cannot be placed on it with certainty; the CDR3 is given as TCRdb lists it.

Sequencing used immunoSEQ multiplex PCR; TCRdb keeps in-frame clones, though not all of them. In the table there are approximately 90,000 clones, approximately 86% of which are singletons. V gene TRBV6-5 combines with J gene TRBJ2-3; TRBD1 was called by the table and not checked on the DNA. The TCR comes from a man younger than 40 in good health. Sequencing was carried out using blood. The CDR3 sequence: CASSSSLQGADTQYF.